The T cell receptor (beta chain) under discussion was sequenced for a study of shared clonotypes between healthy human individuals. Samples underwent the assay at deep level. Measured with immunoSEQ multiplex PCR; TCRdb has only the in-frame clones, and not every one. The table shows a few million clones, with around 92% occurring only once. Those who donated, Caucasian adults without exception, all lived in Nashville, Tennessee. Splitting of CD4+ cells produced CD45RA+ naive and CD45RA-negative memory subsets. Trimming took 5 bases from V and 9 from J, leaving 24 bases between them. This CDR3 has 15 amino acids. Germline CDR1 is SGDLS and CDR2 is YYNGEE. Points on this clone: Its target is unknown.

Broader study findings: Naive subsets, compared against memory subsets, generally had larger estimated richness values.

The rearrangement uses TRBV9 and TRBJ2-7; D gene ambiguous. Sequenced material: naive CD4+ T cells from PBMCs. As to subset: CD45RA+ positively selected. The sequence came from a man between 18 and 29 years old in good health. Some clones in this sample may be carry-over from other donors' samples. Written as DNA, the CDR3 is TGTGCCAGCAGTCAACGGAGCGACCCCTCCGCCGGGCAGTACTTC. Translating it yields CASSQRSDPSAGQYF.